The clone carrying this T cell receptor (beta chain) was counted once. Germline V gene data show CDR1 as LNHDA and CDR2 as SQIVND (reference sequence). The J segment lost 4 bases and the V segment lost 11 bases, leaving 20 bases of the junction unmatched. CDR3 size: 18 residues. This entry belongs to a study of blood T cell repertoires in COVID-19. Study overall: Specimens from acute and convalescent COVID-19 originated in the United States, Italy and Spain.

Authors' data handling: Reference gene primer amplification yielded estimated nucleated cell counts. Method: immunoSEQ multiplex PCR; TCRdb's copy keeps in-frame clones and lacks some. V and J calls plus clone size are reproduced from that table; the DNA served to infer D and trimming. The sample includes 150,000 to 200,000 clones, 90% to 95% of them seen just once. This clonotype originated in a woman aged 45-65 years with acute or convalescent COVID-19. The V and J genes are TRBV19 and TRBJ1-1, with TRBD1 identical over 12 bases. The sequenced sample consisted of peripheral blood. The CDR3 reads CASTLGPGQGARGTEAFF. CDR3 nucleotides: TGTGCCTCCACGCTAGGCCCGGGACAGGGGGCGCGGGGCACTGAAGCTTTCTTT. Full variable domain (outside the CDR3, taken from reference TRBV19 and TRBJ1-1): DGGITQSPKYLFRKEGQNVTLSCEQNLNHDAMYWYRQDPGQGLRLIYYSQIVNDFQKGDIAEGYSVSREKKESFPLTVTSAQKNPTAFYLCASTLGPGQGARGTEAFFGQGTRLTVV.